These 3 T cell receptor beta chains were sequenced from one sample in a study of cytomegalovirus exposure and HLA in healthy donors. Generated by immunoSEQ multiplex PCR, the TCRdb table keeps only in-frame clones and is missing some. This sample yields approximately 62,000 clones, of which about 91% are seen a single time; over 1% belongs to the top ten. The material sequenced was PBMCs. The receptor set was obtained from a woman between 18 and 29 years old in good health and CMV-seronegative.

J is TRBJ2-1 and V is TRBV15; 9 bases align to TRBD1. The CDR3 spans 16 residues. Losses at the gene ends were 1 base for V and 8 bases for J; bases not matched to a gene: 9. In germline, CDR1 is LNHNV, CDR2 YYDKDF (reference sequence). CDR3 sequence reads: CATSRGGDRVVYEQFF. The CDR3, as DNA: TGTGCCACCAGCAGAGGAGGGGACAGGGTCGTTTATGAGCAGTTCTTC.

The J gene is TRBJ2-5, the V gene TRBV28, with a possible D match to TRBD2 (6 bases). Trimming pared 3 bases from V and 4 bases from J, leaving 15 bases between. This CDR3 spans 15 amino acids. Per the germline V gene, CDR1 is MDHEN and CDR2 is SYDVKM. The CDR3 here is CASSLGSGVIETQYF. The CDR3 nucleotides read TGTGCCAGCAGTTTGGGGTCGGGGGTCATAGAGACCCAGTACTTC.

This clone has a handful of counts. V usage is TRBV6-1 and J usage is TRBJ1-5; D remains unclear. V was clipped by 8 bases and J by 4 bases, with 9 bases between them. In germline, CDR1 is MNHNS, CDR2 SASEGT. This CDR3 spans 12 amino acids. The CDR3 loop is CASVEGNQPQHF. The CDR3 nucleotides read TGTGCCAGCGTCGAGGGAAATCAGCCCCAGCATTTT.